Each of the 14 T cell receptor beta chains below was sequenced from the same sample in a study of early T cells in non-severe SARS-CoV-2 infection (dated by TCRdb to the early 2020s). Libraries were constructed by 5' RACE. For sequencing, a NextSeq 500 was employed. In TCRdb, the public reads were trimmed at Q25 with fastp and aligned with MiXCR, with productive beta chains retained. Rows with a matching CDR3 protein are joined into one entry that keeps the most common DNA and genes. Within this sample are some 70,000 distinct CDR3 sequences, with roughly 9.5% of them counted one time only. Around 5.5% of the sample goes to the ten largest clones. The source material was whole blood. The receptors stem from an adult who was a healthcare worker with PCR-confirmed SARS-CoV-2 infection or an uninfected control (not recorded which).

Concerning this clonotype: Mismatch with germline at one junction end may stem from a read error. The J gene is TRBJ2-5, the V gene TRBV12-3 or TRBV12-4, with TRBD1 as a possible D gene (6 bases). The CDR3 runs 14 residues. The DNA for the CDR3 is TGTACCAGCAGCTCCGGACAGATCCAAGAGACCCAGTACTTC. This codes for CTSSSGQIQETQYF.

The chain joins TRBV6-6 to TRBJ1-6; no definite D call. The CDR3 consists of 13 residues. V was cut by 5 bases and J by 10 bases, with 12 bases left in between. CDR1 MNHNY and CDR2 SVGAGI come from the germline V gene (reference sequence). The CDR3: CASSPALGSPLHF. The CDR3, as DNA: TGTGCCAGCAGTCCCGCCTTAGGCTCACCCCTCCACTTT.

There are a few counts of this clonotype. The V call is TRBV27, the J call TRBJ1-2; 10 bases agree with TRBD1. J lost 1 base, V lost 8 bases, and 7 bases had no gene match. CDR3 length: 15 amino acids. The germline gives CDR1 MNHEY, CDR2 SMNVEV (reference sequence). CDR3 residues: CASGGTGDYNYGYTF. The CDR3 coding sequence is TGTGCCAGCGGAGGGACAGGGGACTATAACTATGGCTACACCTTC.

V and J are TRBV3-1 and TRBJ2-6; 9 positions agree with TRBD2. The length of the CDR3 is 18 residues. Unmatched junction bases numbered 6, after V lost 1 base and J lost 2 bases. Looked up from germline, CDR1 is LGHDT and CDR2 is YNNKEL (reference sequence). The CDR3 here is CASSQAGGRAPGANVLTF. The CDR3 DNA sequence: TGTGCCAGCAGCCAAGCTGGCGGGAGGGCACCTGGGGCCAACGTCCTGACTTTC.

In its sample, this clonotype was seen many times. V gene TRBV19 combines with J gene TRBJ2-3, with 8 bases fitting TRBD2. Per germline, CDR1 LNHDA and CDR2 SQIVND (reference sequence). The V and J ends lost 8 bases and 0 bases, in that order; junction bases with no gene match: 4. The CDR3 has 14 amino acids. CDR3 region: CASQLAVSTDTQYF. The CDR3 nucleotides read TGTGCCAGTCAACTAGCGGTGAGCACAGATACGCAGTATTTT.

This clonotype was seen more than once but under ten times. The rearrangement uses TRBV19 and TRBJ2-7, with TRBD1 as a possible D gene (6 bases). CDR1 is LNHDA, CDR2 SQIVND, per germline (reference sequence). V was pared by 3 bases and J by 2 bases, with 14 bases between. The CDR3 contains 15 residues. The CDR3 region has the DNA TGTGCCAGTAGTATGGCGGCAGGGGAGACCTACGAGCAGTACTTC. It is translated as CASSMAAGETYEQYF.

This clonotype showed up just a few times. The chain carries TRBV20-1 and TRBJ2-7, with D possibly TRBD2 on 6 matching bases. V gave up 1 base and J gave up 5 bases, with 12 bases separating them. CDR3 size: 13 residues. Looked up from germline, CDR1 is DFQATT and CDR2 is SNEGSKA (reference sequence). The CDR3 sequence is CSARVQGGNEQYF. In DNA form, the CDR3 reads TGCAGTGCTAGAGTGCAGGGAGGCAACGAGCAGTACTTC.

The rearrangement joins TRBV24-1 to TRBJ2-3; D possibly corresponds to TRBD2 (5 bases). Germline assignment: CDR1 KGHDR and CDR2 SFDVKD. V dropped 5 bases and J dropped 2 bases, with 10 bases sitting between them. The CDR3 contains 14 residues. The CDR3 sequence: CATSVNSDTDTQYF. As DNA, the CDR3 is TGTGCCACCAGTGTGAATAGCGACACAGATACGCAGTATTTT.

This clonotype was seen more than once but under ten times. The V and J genes are TRBV6-5 and TRBJ2-3; D gene unclear. CDR1 and CDR2 from the germline V gene are MNHEY and SVGAGI. V was clipped by 2 bases and J by 2 bases, with 8 bases between them. CDR3 length equals 14 residues. The CDR3 loop is CASSYQQHTDTQYF. The CDR3 nucleotides read TGTGCCAGCAGTTACCAACAGCACACAGATACGCAGTATTTT.

The chain is built from TRBV10-3 and TRBJ2-1, with 7 bases lining up with TRBD2. V gave up 6 bases and J gave up 6 bases; unmatched junction bases: 5. Germline assignment: CDR1 ENHRY and CDR2 SYGVKD. The CDR3 has 13 amino acids. This CDR3 is CAIRGGPGNEQFF. The CDR3 DNA is TGTGCCATCAGGGGAGGGCCCGGCAATGAGCAGTTCTTC.

In this sample, this clonotype turned up a few times. CDR3 coding DNA: TGTGCCAGCAGCCTTTCAACAGTCACCAATGAGCAGTTCTTC. Its protein product is CASSLSTVTNEQFF. The chain links TRBV7-9 to TRBJ2-1; D is uncertain. This CDR3 contains 14 residues. V was pared by 5 bases and J by 6 bases, with 14 bases between. From germline, CDR1 is SEHNR and CDR2 FQNEAQ (reference sequence).

The genes are TRBV29-1 and TRBJ1-2; 7 nucleotides agree with TRBD1. This CDR3 region has 13 residues. Germline values: CDR1 SQVTM, CDR2 ANQGSEA. Germline trimming cut 4 bases from V and 0 bases from J; bases unmatched to any gene: 2. The CDR3 nucleotides are TGCAGCGTTGGAGGGACAGCTAACTATGGCTACACCTTC. Encoded protein: CSVGGTANYGYTF.

This chain links TRBV7-6 with TRBJ2-3; no reliable D call. The CDR3 runs to 18 residues. Germline CDR1 and CDR2: SGHVS and FNYEAQ. V was pared by 1 base and J by 4 bases, with 21 bases between. The CDR3 bases are TGTGCCAGCAGCTTAGAGCCCCTCATATTAGTAGGAGCAGATACGCAGTATTTT. This gives the protein CASSLEPLILVGADTQYF.

This clonotype was observed a few times. This chain links TRBV29-1 with TRBJ2-3; D is possibly TRBD2 (7 bases). Germline values: CDR1 SQVTM, CDR2 ANQGSEA. Trimming stripped 3 bases from V and 2 bases from J, with 15 bases between. There are 15 residues in the CDR3. The CDR3: CSVDGGGGPTDTQYF. CDR3 DNA: TGCAGCGTTGACGGGGGCGGGGGACCCACAGATACGCAGTATTTT.